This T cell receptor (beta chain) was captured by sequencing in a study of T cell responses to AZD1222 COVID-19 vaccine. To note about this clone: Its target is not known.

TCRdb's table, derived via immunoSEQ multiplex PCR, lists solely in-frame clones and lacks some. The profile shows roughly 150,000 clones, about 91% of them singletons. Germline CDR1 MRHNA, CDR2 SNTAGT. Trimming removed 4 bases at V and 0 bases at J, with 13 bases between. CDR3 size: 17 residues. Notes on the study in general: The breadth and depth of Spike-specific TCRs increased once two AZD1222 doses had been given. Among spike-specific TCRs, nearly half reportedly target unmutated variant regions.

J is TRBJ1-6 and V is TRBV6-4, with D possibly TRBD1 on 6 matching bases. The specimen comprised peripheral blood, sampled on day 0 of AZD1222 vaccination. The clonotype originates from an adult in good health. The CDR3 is CASSGSDRSSYNSPLHF. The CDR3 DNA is TGTGCCAGCAGTGGGTCCGACAGGAGCTCCTATAATTCACCCCTCCACTTT.